Here is one TCR beta chain with its context. The target of this receptor is not known. Qualities for individual bases were not recorded, and no much larger clone is one base off. Library construction relied on the immunoSEQ multiplex PCR assay. The multiplex PCR relied on a mix of 60 forward primers for TCR Vbeta segments and 13 reverse primers for TCR Jbeta segments. A multiplex PCR assay on genomic DNA amplified the CDR3 region of rearranged TCR beta genes. The Illumina HiSeq System was used to sequence the amplified TCR beta libraries as 87-base-pair reads. For the original study's pipeline: A later analysis counted 75 million to 100 million unique TCR beta chains across the 550 to 800 repertoires, and 9 million to 14 million of these chains were shared by at least two donors. To remove PCR and sequencing errors, raw reads were error-corrected and collapsed into unique sequences using a nearest-neighbor algorithm that merged closely related sequences. To assign V, D and J gene segments, CDR3 sequences were aligned to IMGT reference sequences. For a sequence to be retained, a match of at least six nucleotides to both a V gene segment and a J gene segment was required. Rearrangements were called productive when the CDR3 lacked stop codons and stayed in frame with V and J; all others were non-productive. CDR3 was defined by IMGT convention, running from the second conserved V-encoded cysteine to the conserved J-encoded phenylalanine. The earlier analysis of some 540 of the donors excluded any sequence lacking an unambiguous match to a single V gene segment. An earlier analysis of 500 to 700 of the donors classified V segments as functional when productive rearrangements were above 56.7% and as segregating when the standard deviation between donors was above 5%. To diagnose cytomegalovirus status from the catalog of TCR beta chain sequences, a statistical classification framework was built. In a later analysis, V and J genes were assigned by comparing TCR nucleotide sequences against IMGT/GENE-DB human TR gene sequences. The TCRdist pipeline was used in a later analysis to assign CDR3 sequences and most-parsimonious VDJ recombination scenarios. In a later analysis, every TCR beta chain was defined by the combination of its CDR3 amino acid sequence and its V-gene family, and reads without a unique V-gene family were dropped. In a later analysis, nearly 600 highly shared, low-generation-probability nucleotide sequences were removed to address suspected cross-contamination and a sequencing artifact. For each public chain, a later analysis derived a clonal expansion index from normalized ranks of inferred template counts within each repertoire. A later analysis computed generation probabilities with a VDJ recombination model fitted to out-of-frame rearrangements, and checked the results against IGoR. In a later analysis, hypergeometric tests were used to score TCR-TCR, TCR-HLA and TCR-CMV co-occurrence, with a repertoire-size bias correction applied to TCR pairs. In a later analysis, false discovery rates were estimated by permuting HLA or CMV assignments 20 times. In a later analysis, co-occurring TCRs were grouped using DBSCAN, with TCRdist sequence similarity added in when clustering inside HLA-allele-positive subsets. Repertoires with fewer than 30,000 or more than 120,000 public chains were left out of co-occurrence clustering, as were five repertoires with anomalous nucleotide sharing. TCRdb mirrors the immuneACCESS table, restricted to in-frame sequences. Some clones are absent from its copies; in checked studies, under half trace to an unresolved V gene, and the reason for the others is unknown. V, J and clone size were drawn from that table, and D and trimming were deduced from the DNA. The sample table lists about 140,000 clones, roughly three quarters of them with a count of one. The top ten hold over 3% of the sample.

The data were taken from a study of cytomegalovirus exposure and HLA in healthy donors (TCRdb year 2017). Context from the whole study: According to an earlier analysis of a few hundred of the donors, some 180 million T cells yielded 90 million to 140 million unique TCR beta sequences and approximately 300 Gb of sequence data. An early release that covered several hundred HLA-typed donors contained approximately 300 gigabases of sequencing data and tens of millions of unique TCR sequences. Using immunosequencing, the study profiled T cell repertoires from fewer than 850 subjects and related those repertoires to cytomegalovirus serostatus. Of the approximately 400 genotyped donors, 65% to 90% were placed in the genetic ancestry cluster associated with self-reported Caucasian donors. To predict cytomegalovirus infection status, the study brought together high-throughput TCR immunosequencing, statistical association of individual TCRs with disease status, and machine learning. All discovery cohort repertoires had been generated on a single sequencing platform. A later analysis re-examined previously published TCR beta repertoires from 610 or so donors and added high-resolution HLA genotyping to investigate patterns of TCR occurrence. A separate validation cohort of some 130 different subjects was used in addition to the 666-subject first cohort. An earlier analysis of fewer than 700 of the donors applied high-throughput TCR beta sequencing to assess whether each TCR beta V gene segment acted as functional or pseudogenic. In the later analysis, no new phenotypic data were used to find candidate immune exposures; instead, reliance was placed on TCR beta sequences and their occurrence across donors. On average, roughly 250,000 unique TCR beta nucleotide sequences were sequenced per donor among 350 to 400 genotyped donors of the cohort, with 15% to 20% of those sequences being non-productive. Alongside the repertoire data, information on donor age, sex, ethnicity and CMV serostatus was compiled. Because of strong linkage in the cohort, roughly five DR-DQ haplotypes were treated as single units for association and clustering. Genome-wide SNP genotypes for about 65% of the roughly 700 donors were used in a later genetic analysis, which treated that subset as a discovery cohort. Typing coverage varied by locus: roughly 620-640 donors for A, B, C, DRB1 and DQB1; more than 500 for DQA1; more than 600 for DPA1; under 490 for DPB1. Class I and class II HLA loci were covered by the typing at four-digit resolution. The study aimed to test whether cataloging public T cell receptors could reveal signatures of past pathogen exposure. Study-wide findings and limitations: A further reported finding was that TCR beta sequences accurately predicted the HLA-A and HLA-B alleles for most subjects in the first cohort. Linkage disequilibrium might explain the correlated functional status among segregating V segments, but an unknown experimental factor could not be excluded. When HLA alleles, especially DR and DQ, strongly co-occurred, attributing TCR associations to individual alleles was difficult. Most CMV-associated TCR beta chains appeared to be HLA-restricted in a later analysis, and the HLA associations seemed to be driven largely by CMV exposure. Only TCR beta chains were sequenced in this cohort, and the absence of alpha or paired-chain data limited detectable features. A later genetic analysis reported fewer N-insertions in productive TCRs among donors in an Asian-associated ancestry cluster than the roughly 690-donor mean. The authors suggested that the approach could potentially be generalized to other disease states and immunological phenotypes. In a later analysis, HLA-associated TCR beta chains were found to be more clonally expanded and to have lower generation probabilities than equally common non-associated chains. The presence/absence analyses assumed that sequencing depth was roughly uniform across donors, and that assumption may not be true. Most TCR sequences were observed very rarely across donors, whereas some public TCRs were present in many individuals. At a false discovery rate of 0.05, a later analysis linked under 20,000 TCR beta sequences to specific HLA alleles. In a later analysis, the rate of TCR association differed among HLA loci, with DRB1 alleles having the most associated TCRs and HLA-C alleles having the fewest. The sequencing pipeline was judged likely to have produced a cluster of highly shared sequence variants as a technical artifact. Because counts were too low, around 17 rarely observed V segments, including chromosome 9 orphons, were left out of the earlier analysis of some 600 of the donors. CMV serostatus was the only immune exposure information available for the cohort. Because HLA typing was missing for some donors at each locus, association tests included only the typed subset. An association between a missense DCLRE1C variant and V-gene and J-gene trimming of TCR beta chains was found in a later genetic analysis and replicated in an independent cohort. In vitro tests confirmed that three of the cytomegalovirus-associated TCR beta chains recognize cytomegalovirus antigens. Broadly in line with IMGT annotations, most TCR beta V segments showed up in productive rearrangements about 87% or about 30% of the time in an earlier analysis of approximately 640 of the donors. Several of the top co-occurrence clusters appeared to be linked to parvovirus B19, influenza, CMV and Epstein-Barr virus, according to a later analysis. The study listed 170 or so TCR beta chains as associated with cytomegalovirus. The classifier was reported to diagnose cytomegalovirus status with high specificity and sensitivity in both the original and validation cohorts.

In total, 500 to 700 healthy bone marrow donors made up the cohort. At the time of sampling, every cohort member was nominally healthy, though immune exposures that went unrecorded were likely present. The donor was CMV seronegative and was included in the group of hundreds of seronegative cohort members. Every donor gave a peripheral blood sample, and the peripheral blood mononuclear cells from that sample were used for TCR beta sequencing. Genomic DNA was extracted from the blood cell samples with the Qiagen DNeasy Blood Extraction Kit. The sequence was obtained from a man aged 35 to 55 in good health and CMV-seronegative. The sample consisted of PBMCs.

The base sequence is TGCGCCAGCAGCCACTCGGACTCGGCCGACATGAACACCGGGGAGCTGTTTTTT. Its protein is CASSHSDSADMNTGELFF. Here the chain combines TRBV4-3 and TRBJ2-2; a tentative D call is TRBD2 (5 bases match). The CDR3 starts with the cysteine, ends with the phenylalanine, and has 18 residues. Here the CDR3 DNA is all that survives: 54 bases in frame from base 1. Via the germline V gene, CDR1 is LGHNA and CDR2 YSLEER. Trimming costs V 3 bases and J 1 base, and their ends lie 18 bases apart.